Each of the 10 T cell receptor beta chains below was sequenced from the same sample in a study of resident and recirculating memory T cells in vitiligo. Libraries were prepared by immunoSEQ multiplex PCR; TCRdb keeps only in-frame clonotypes and omits some of them. This table has more than 65,000 clones, just over 90% appearing once. What was sequenced was blood. The origin of the receptors is a male donor with vitiligo.

The V call is TRBV13, the J call TRBJ1-4, with a tentative D call TRBD1 (5 bases). Germline CDR1 reads PRHDT; CDR2 reads FYEKMQ (reference sequence). The ends were cut back, 5 bases at V and 3 bases at J, with 10 bases in the middle. The CDR3 spans 14 residues. CDR3 region: CASSARGANEKLFF. The CDR3 nucleotides are TGTGCCAGCAGCGCTAGGGGTGCTAATGAAAAACTGTTTTTT.

V gene TRBV7-2 combines with J gene TRBJ1-1; tentative D call: TRBD1 (5 bases). In germline, CDR1 is SGHTA, CDR2 FQGNSA. The CDR3 has 16 amino acids. V lost 3 bases and J 5 bases, leaving 19 bases between the germline ends. Here the CDR3 DNA reads TGTGCCAGCAGCTTGAAGACCCTGGGGGGAGGAACTGAAGCTTTCTTT. Translation: CASSLKTLGGGTEAFF. Full variable domain (rest looked up from reference TRBV7-2 and TRBJ1-1): GAGVSQSPSNKVTEKGKDVELRCDPISGHTALYWYRQSLGQGLEFLIYFQGNSAPDKSGLPSDRFSAERTGGSVSTLTIQRTQQEDSAVYLCASSLKTLGGGTEAFFGQGTRLTVV.

The chain recombines TRBV28 with TRBJ2-5; TRBD1 matches at 7 bases. Looked up from germline, CDR1 is MDHEN and CDR2 is SYDVKM. There are 17 residues in the CDR3. The V gene end was trimmed by 5 bases and the J gene end by 2 bases; junction bases not matched to a gene: 14. The CDR3 is CASSPLRPGQRQETQYF. The CDR3 bases are TGTGCCAGCAGTCCATTGCGTCCGGGACAGAGACAAGAGACCCAGTACTTC.

The chain has TRBV4-3 and TRBJ1-5, with D perhaps TRBD1 (5 bases). V lost 1 base, J lost 6 bases, and 13 bases lay in between. The V gene's germline CDR1 is LGHNA and CDR2 YSLEER. The CDR3 is made up of 15 amino acids. In nucleotides, the CDR3 is TGCGCCAGCAGCCAAGGTCGGGGGGGAGGTCAGCCCCAGCATTTT. It codes for CASSQGRGGGQPQHF.

The CDR3 DNA is TGCGCCAGCAGTGGGAGCTCCTACGAGCAGTACTTC. Protein: CASSGSSYEQYF. The rearrangement uses TRBV10-2 and TRBJ2-7; D remains ambiguous. CDR3 size: 12 residues. The germline V gene encodes CDR1 WSHSY and CDR2 SAAADI. V was shortened by 4 bases and J by 0 bases, with 4 bases between the two germline ends.

This clone came up a few times. This sequence joins TRBV7-9 and TRBJ1-2, with D maybe TRBD1 (6 bases). The V gene's germline CDR1 is SEHNR and CDR2 FQNEAQ (reference sequence). The CDR3 is 11 amino acids. V was cut by 11 bases and J by 5 bases, with 12 bases left in between. CDR3 coding DNA: TGTGCCCTCAGGACAGATTATGGCTACACCTTC. It specifies CALRTDYGYTF.

V gene TRBV5-4 combines with J gene TRBJ2-1, with 8 bases identical to TRBD1. V lost 4 bases, J lost 6 bases, and 0 bases stayed unmatched. Germline-derived CDR1 and CDR2 are SGHNT and YYREEE (reference sequence). This CDR3 has 12 amino acids. For the CDR3, the DNA is TGTGCCAGCAGCGGACAGGGCAATGAGCAGTTCTTC. It codes for CASSGQGNEQFF.

Here the CDR3 reads CASSSDRGPTDTQYF. In DNA, the CDR3 is TGCGCCAGCAGCTCGGACAGGGGCCCCACAGATACGCAGTATTTT. The chain combines TRBV5-1 with TRBJ2-3, with TRBD1 identical over 9 bases. The CDR3 covers 15 residues. Germline V gene data show CDR1 as SGHRS and CDR2 as YFSETQ. V was clipped by 3 bases and J by 2 bases; unmatched bases: 4.

This chain joins TRBV9 and TRBJ1-4, with 7 bases fitting TRBD1. The V gene's germline CDR1 is SGDLS and CDR2 YYNGEE. The CDR3 length is 16 residues. J was trimmed by 3 bases and V by 0 bases; bases with no gene match: 5. The CDR3 protein is CASSVGGQRANEKLFF. The DNA of the CDR3 is TGTGCCAGCAGCGTAGGGGGACAGAGAGCTAATGAAAAACTGTTTTTT.

The J gene is TRBJ2-5, the V gene TRBV5-4; 12 nucleotides agree with TRBD2. The V gene end was trimmed by 4 bases and the J gene end by 5 bases; junction bases not matched to a gene: 12. CDR3 length: 17 amino acids. Germline V gene data show CDR1 as SGHNT and CDR2 as YYREEE (reference sequence). CDR3 coding DNA: TGTGCCAGCAGCCTACTACTAGCGGGGGGTCTTCGGGAGACCCAGTACTTC. Amino acids: CASSLLLAGGLRETQYF. The variable domain in full, completed from reference TRBV5-4 and TRBJ2-5, reads ETGVTQSPTHLIKTRGQQVTLRCSSQSGHNTVSWYQQALGQGPQFIFQYYREEENGRGNFPPRFSGLQFPNYSSELNVNALELDDSALYLCASSLLLAGGLRETQYFGPGTRLLVL.